The 14 T cell receptor beta chains below come from one sample, sequenced in a study of blood T cell repertoires in COVID-19. Clones were sequenced by immunoSEQ multiplex PCR, and TCRdb holds only the in-frame ones, with some missing. The repertoire holds 150,000 to 200,000 clones, 60% to 80% seen once, with around a sixth in the top ten. Input material: peripheral blood. These receptors were taken from a man aged 60 to 75 with active or convalescent COVID-19.

The J gene is TRBJ2-1, the V gene TRBV7-2; TRBD2 matches at 10 bases. Losses at the gene ends were 2 bases for V and 9 bases for J; bases not matched to a gene: 7. Germline V gene data show CDR1 as SGHTA and CDR2 as FQGNSA. The CDR3 is made up of 15 amino acids. CDR3 sequence: CASSLLAGGRTEQFF. The CDR3 nucleotides are TGTGCCAGCAGCTTATTAGCGGGAGGTCGTACTGAGCAGTTCTTC.

The V call is TRBV6-2 or TRBV6-3, the J call TRBJ1-1; 9 bases map to TRBD1. This CDR3 comprises 16 residues. Per germline, CDR1 MNHEY and CDR2 SVGEGT. The V segment lost 0 bases and the J segment 2 bases; nucleotides outside the gene matches: 4. The CDR3 reads CASSYSRGQGNTEAFF. The CDR3 DNA reads as TGTGCCAGCAGTTACTCGAGGGGACAGGGTAACACTGAAGCTTTCTTT.

The V call is TRBV4-1, the J call TRBJ1-1; 9 nucleotides agree with TRBD1. The V and J ends lost 4 bases and 4 bases, in that order; junction bases with no gene match: 7. CDR1 is MGHRA, CDR2 YSYEKL, per germline. This CDR3 comprises 15 residues. The CDR3 coding sequence is TGCGCCAGCAGCCCAACGGACAGGGGATCCACTGAAGCTTTCTTT. It specifies CASSPTDRGSTEAFF.

J is TRBJ2-1 and V is TRBV18, with D possibly TRBD1 on 5 matching bases. The V end was cut by 0 bases, the J end by 8 bases, with 14 bases between. The CDR3 has 15 residues. Germline CDR1 KGHSH, CDR2 LQKENI. Written as DNA, the CDR3 is TGTGCCAGCTCACCACCTGGACCAGGGATAGATGAGCAGTTCTTC. It yields the protein CASSPPGPGIDEQFF.

This sequence joins TRBV6-6 and TRBJ2-2, with 8 bases lining up with TRBD1. Germline V lookup: CDR1 MNHNY, CDR2 SVGAGI (reference sequence). The CDR3 has 15 amino acids. Trimming at V came to 6 bases and at J to 1 base, leaving 4 bases not matched to a gene. Written as DNA, the CDR3 is TGTGCCAGCAGAACCGGGACAGGGAACACCGGGGAGCTGTTTTTT. Encoded protein: CASRTGTGNTGELFF.

This clone was picked up one time. The rearrangement links TRBV12-5 to TRBJ2-1, with a possible D match to TRBD2 (5 bases). The CDR3 consists of 13 residues. Trimming pared 8 bases from V and 4 bases from J, leaving 12 bases between. The germline V gene encodes CDR1 LGHNT and CDR2 FRNRAP. In DNA form, the CDR3 reads TGTGCTAGTATGGCGTGGGAGTACAATGAGCAGTTCTTC. This translates into CASMAWEYNEQFF.

Here the CDR3 DNA reads TGCAGTGCTAGTCCCCACGGGAGGGCGTACGAGCAGTACTTC. Protein product: CSASPHGRAYEQYF. The gene calls are TRBV20-1 and TRBJ2-7; 8 bases line up with TRBD2. This CDR3 contains 14 residues. V lost 3 bases, J lost 4 bases, and 8 bases stayed unmatched. Germline-derived CDR1 and CDR2 are DFQATT and SNEGSKA (reference sequence).

The chain joins TRBV2 to TRBJ1-1; 8 bases align to TRBD1. The CDR3 totals 15 residues. The ends lost 5 bases at V and 1 base at J; junction bases unmatched: 6. Germline CDR1 is SNHLY and CDR2 is FYNNEI. This chain's CDR3 is CASSSSGGSNTEAFF. Here the CDR3 DNA reads TGTGCCAGCAGTTCTTCAGGGGGCTCGAACACTGAAGCTTTCTTT. Together with reference TRBV2 and TRBJ1-1, the CDR3 gives the full variable domain: EPEVTQTPSHQVTQMGQEVILRCVPISNHLYFYWYRQILGQKVEFLVSFYNNEISEKSEIFDDQFSVERPDGSNFTLKIRSTKLEDSAMYFCASSSSGGSNTEAFFGQGTRLTVV.

This clone was recorded only once. The V call is TRBV14, the J call TRBJ1-4; 8 positions agree with TRBD1. The CDR3 length is 15 residues. Trimming took 4 bases from V and 7 from J; bases not matched to a gene: 8. Germline V gene lookup returns CDR1 SGHDN and CDR2 FVKESK. CDR3 amino acids: CASSLNRQGSEKLFF. CDR3 DNA sequence: TGTGCCAGCAGCCTAAACCGACAGGGGAGTGAAAAACTGTTTTTT.

The V and J genes are TRBV29-1 and TRBJ2-3; 8 bases map to TRBD2. CDR1 is SQVTM, CDR2 ANQGSEA, per germline. V trimming: 7 bases; J trimming: 4 bases; junction bases outside the gene matches: 7. The CDR3 has 13 residues. DNA for the CDR3: TGCAGCGCCCGGGGGGGGGAGGCAGATACGCAGTATTTT. It translates to CSARGGEADTQYF.

The chain carries TRBV28 and TRBJ2-1, with TRBD2 as a possible D gene (6 bases). The CDR3 runs 19 residues. Germline V gene sequence: CDR1 MDHEN, CDR2 SYDVKM. V was trimmed by 6 bases and J by 3 bases, leaving 27 bases between them. The CDR3 reads CASRPLRAGIPPGYNEQFF. Written as DNA, the CDR3 is TGTGCCAGCAGGCCCCTACGCGCGGGGATCCCACCGGGCTACAATGAGCAGTTCTTC.

The sample holds one count of this clone. The CDR3 sequence: CASSKRGAFF. CDR3 in DNA: TGTGCCAGCAGCAAAAGAGGAGCTTTCTTT. The chain links TRBV21-1 to TRBJ1-1. TRBV21-1 is termed a pseudogene. The CDR3 has 10 residues.

The chain joins TRBV10-1 to TRBJ2-2; 7 nucleotides match TRBD1. The length of the CDR3 is 16 residues. With V trimmed by 4 bases and J by 4 bases, 9 bases remained unmatched. Germline CDR1 WNHNN, CDR2 SYGVQD (reference sequence). The CDR3 here is CASSAAKGARTGELFF. CDR3 coding DNA: TGCGCCAGCAGTGCTGCGAAGGGGGCTCGCACCGGGGAGCTGTTTTTT.

The V and J genes are TRBV28 and TRBJ1-4; 8 bases fit TRBD1. After removal of 8 bases from V and 8 bases from J, the junction contained 13 bases not matched to a gene. CDR1 is MDHEN and CDR2 is SYDVKM in the germline V gene. CDR3 length: 15 residues. CDR3 coding DNA: TGTGCCAGCGGCCTTCCACGGGGGACAGGCGAAAAACTGTTTTTT. It is translated as CASGLPRGTGEKLFF.